A single sample gave rise to the 14 T cell receptor beta chains below, sequenced in a study of synovial regulatory T cells in juvenile arthritis. Using immunoSEQ multiplex PCR, the repertoire was profiled, and TCRdb retains in-frame clones only, with some absent. This sample's table reports around 10,000 clones. Material: Treg cells from blood. Noted subset: remaining (HLA-DR-negative) circulating blood Treg cells. All receptors derive from a donor between 2 and 29 years old with juvenile idiopathic arthritis.

The chain joins TRBV4-2 to TRBJ2-2. Germline V gene lookup returns CDR1 LGHNA and CDR2 YNFKEQ. The CDR3 totals 15 residues. A DNA sequence was not provided. The CDR3 reads CASSQEPSHTGELFF.

CDR3 region: CASSYSMWDKDDGYTF. The chain combines TRBV6-5 with TRBJ1-2; TCRdb picks TRBD1, but there is no DNA to check that call. Germline V gene sequence: CDR1 MNHEY, CDR2 SVGAGI. The CDR3 has 16 amino acids. The coding DNA is unavailable.

CDR3 sequence: CASGSNNYGYTF. V is TRBV6-6 and J is TRBJ1-2. From germline, CDR1 is MNHNY and CDR2 SVGAGI (reference sequence). The CDR3 loop spans 12 amino acids. A DNA sequence was not provided.

V gene TRBV4-1 combines with J gene TRBJ1-3; no DNA is available, so the TRBD1 call from TCRdb remains unchecked. The CDR3 is made up of 16 amino acids. The DNA is unrecorded. Germline V gives CDR1 MGHRA, CDR2 YSYEKL. CDR3 amino acids: CASSQGNRLSGNTIYF.

This chain links TRBV6-1 with TRBJ1-1. The CDR3 is 15 residues long. No DNA sequence is on record. Germline V gene sequence: CDR1 MNHNS, CDR2 SASEGT. CDR3 residues: CASSEHRLRVTEAFF.

V and J are TRBV19 and TRBJ2-7; TCRdb names TRBD1, which stays unverified in the absence of DNA. The CDR3 has 14 residues. Only the protein is on record. Germline V gives CDR1 LNHDA, CDR2 SQIVND (reference sequence). CDR3 region: CASTRDSYSYEQYF.

The chain links TRBV4-2 to TRBJ2-7; TCRdb gives TRBD2 as the D gene, but with no DNA this cannot be confirmed. This CDR3 has 14 amino acids. No DNA appears here. From germline, CDR1 is LGHNA and CDR2 YNFKEQ. This chain's CDR3 is CASSQVTEAYEQYF.

The chain carries TRBV19 and TRBJ2-1; TCRdb lists TRBD2, though no DNA is available to test this call. Germline V gene data show CDR1 as LNHDA and CDR2 as SQIVND (reference sequence). The CDR3 spans 14 residues. No nucleotide data were recorded. This CDR3 is CASSIGPRGNEQFF.

The V and J genes are TRBV5-4 and TRBJ1-4. Germline V gene sequence: CDR1 SGHNT, CDR2 YYREEE (reference sequence). This CDR3 comprises 15 residues. DNA is not on record. CDR3 in amino acids: CASSLTGGTNEKLFF. Drawing the rest from reference TRBV5-4 and TRBJ1-4, the complete variable domain is ETGVTQSPTHLIKTRGQQVTLRCSSQSGHNTVSWYQQALGQGPQFIFQYYREEENGRGNFPPRFSGLQFPNYSSELNVNALELDDSALYLCASSLTGGTNEKLFFGSGTQLSVL.

The chain employs TRBV4-2 and TRBJ2-4; TCRdb's D call, TRBD1, is unchecked because there is no DNA. In germline, CDR1 is LGHNA, CDR2 YNFKEQ. The CDR3 runs 14 residues. This entry has no DNA. CDR3 loop: CASSQDPDSNIQYF.

V gene TRBV5-4 combines with J gene TRBJ2-5; TCRdb designates TRBD2, a call that cannot be tested without DNA. Looked up from germline, CDR1 is SGHNT and CDR2 is YYREEE (reference sequence). The CDR3 covers 16 residues. No coding sequence is recorded. CDR3 in amino acids: CASSLGLAGGQETQYF.

This CDR3 reads CASVLLLASTDTQYF. V is TRBV6-1 and J is TRBJ2-3; absent DNA, TCRdb's TRBD2 call cannot be checked. CDR1 and CDR2 from the germline V gene are MNHNS and SASEGT. This CDR3 spans 15 amino acids. The coding DNA is unavailable.

The chain combines TRBV4-2 with TRBJ1-2; TCRdb picks TRBD1, but there is no DNA to check that call. Germline CDR1 LGHNA, CDR2 YNFKEQ. CDR3 length: 15 amino acids. The entry carries no DNA sequence. CDR3 sequence reads: CASSQAGQAYYGYTF.

The rearrangement links TRBV4-2 to TRBJ2-7; with no DNA, the TCRdb D assignment of TRBD1 cannot be verified. This CDR3 is 17 amino acids long. No DNA sequence was recorded. Germline assignment: CDR1 LGHNA and CDR2 YNFKEQ. CDR3 region: CASSLVPWGFVNHEQYF.